This TCR beta chain was recovered during a study of blood T cell repertoires in COVID-19. Study summary: PBMCs, B-cell-depleted T cells, or T cells were the source of the cDNA or gDNA that made up the material.

Only in-frame clones appear in the TCRdb table, and some are missing; sequencing was by immunoSEQ multiplex PCR. The sample records 80,000 or so clones, about nine tenths being singletons. Germline CDR1 and CDR2: PRHDT and FYEKMQ (reference sequence). The CDR3 length is 17 residues. V lost 5 bases to trimming and J lost 2 bases; unmatched junction nucleotides: 11. This receptor was obtained from a woman aged 45-60 years in a cohort sampled during active COVID-19. Sequencing was done on a sample of peripheral blood. This chain uses TRBV13 with TRBJ2-3; TRBD2 agrees at 9 bases. The CDR3 reads CASSPPRGGADTDTQYF. The CDR3 nucleotides are TGTGCCAGCAGCCCCCCCCGCGGGGGGGCCGACACAGATACGCAGTATTTT.